These 20 T cell receptor beta chains were all obtained from the same sample, sequenced in a study of T cell repertoires in cytomegalovirus infection. In TCRdb, the reads were re-called with MiXCR into one record per CDR3 protein. The sample comprises 650,000 to 900,000 distinct CDR3 sequences, about 33% of which are singletons, and around 11% rests with the top ten. Antigens for these TCRs are unknown. This sample comprised cultured CD8+ T cells from PBMCs, obtained from culture after CMV antigen stimulation. The receptor set was obtained from a human donor in good health (CMV status not recorded). Some clones in this sample may be carry-over from other donors' samples.

This clonotype was counted a few times. The DNA of the CDR3 is TGTGCCAGTAGTATAGGTGGGCGGTACAATGAGCAGTTCTTC. Translating gives CASSIGGRYNEQFF. The rearrangement links TRBV19 to TRBJ2-1; D remains unclear. Trimming cost V 1 base and J 4 bases, with 8 bases left between them. CDR1 is LNHDA, CDR2 SQIVND, per germline (reference sequence). The CDR3 runs 14 residues.

This clonotype has just a few counts. The genes are TRBV7-9 and TRBJ1-5; D might be TRBD1 (6 bases). The CDR3 runs 14 residues. CDR1 is SEHNR and CDR2 is FQNEAQ in the germline V gene (reference sequence). V was shortened by 1 base and J by 7 bases, with 11 bases between the two germline ends. This CDR3 is CASSLEGGRQPQHF. For the CDR3, the DNA is TGTGCCAGCAGCTTAGAAGGGGGACGACAGCCCCAGCATTTT.

The gene calls are TRBV10-3 and TRBJ2-6; the D gene is possibly TRBD1 (5 bases). V gave up 2 bases and J gave up 6 bases, with 11 bases separating them. The germline gives CDR1 ENHRY, CDR2 SYGVKD. The length of the CDR3 is 15 residues. CDR3 region: CAISEQKGQANVLTF. The CDR3 DNA is TGTGCCATCAGTGAGCAAAAAGGACAGGCCAACGTCCTGACTTTC.

Ten or more counts support this clonotype. This chain uses TRBV7-8 with TRBJ1-6; 10 positions agree with TRBD1. Germline-derived CDR1 and CDR2 are SGHVS and FQNEAQ. With V trimmed by 1 base and J by 7 bases, 10 bases remained unmatched. The CDR3 consists of 18 residues. CDR3 protein: CASSLVSGGTGENSPLHF. The CDR3 DNA follows: TGTGCCAGCAGCTTAGTATCCGGGGGGACAGGGGAGAATTCACCCCTCCACTTT.

The sample holds a few counts of this clonotype. The chain uses TRBV12-3 or TRBV12-4 and TRBJ1-2, with D possibly TRBD1 on 6 matching bases. This CDR3 has 14 residues. Trimming removed 7 bases from V and 8 bases from J, with 20 bases in between. CDR3 DNA sequence: TGTGCCAGCACCTCTTACGGGGACAACCACGGCTACACCTTC. Protein: CASTSYGDNHGYTF.

J is TRBJ2-1 and V is TRBV10-2, with a weak D call TRBD2 (5 bases). Germline-derived CDR1 and CDR2 are WSHSY and SAAADI. This CDR3 contains 13 residues. V was shortened by 0 bases and J by 6 bases, with 6 bases between the two germline ends. The CDR3 sequence: CASSESRANEQFF. DNA of the CDR3: TGCGCCAGCAGTGAGTCGAGGGCCAATGAGCAGTTCTTC.

The CDR3 DNA reads as TGCGCCAGCAGCTTGCGGACAGGGCCCTACAATGAGCAGTTCTTC. Translating gives CASSLRTGPYNEQFF. The V call is TRBV5-1, the J call TRBJ2-1; 8 nucleotides align to TRBD1. With 1 base clipped from V and 2 bases from J, the junction kept 2 bases outside the gene matches. The CDR3 loop spans 15 amino acids. The germline gives CDR1 SGHRS, CDR2 YFSETQ.

The sample holds a few counts of this clonotype. Its ends do not fully match the called genes, so a read error is possible. The CDR3 DNA follows: TGTGCCAGCAGTTACCTCCTAACAGGGGGCGAAATCCCCTTC. The encoded protein is CASSYLLTGGEIPF. J is TRBJ2-1 and V is TRBV6-2 or TRBV6-3; the match to TRBD1 covers 9 bases. CDR1 is MNHEY, CDR2 SVGEGT, per germline. The CDR3 spans 14 residues.

This clonotype was detected only a few times. The chain has TRBV4-1 and TRBJ2-1; possible D gene TRBD2, 5 bases. The V gene lost 0 bases and the J gene lost 9 bases, with 15 bases spanning the gap. There are 15 residues in the CDR3. In germline, CDR1 is MGHRA, CDR2 YSYEKL. CDR3 nucleotides: TGCGCCAGCAGCCAAGATATCGGCCTACGGGGTGAGCAGTTCTTC. Amino acids: CASSQDIGLRGEQFF.

The rearrangement uses TRBV27 and TRBJ1-6, with 8 positions matching TRBD1. V lost 2 bases to trimming and J lost 5 bases; unmatched junction nucleotides: 2. This CDR3 has 15 residues. Per the germline V gene, CDR1 is MNHEY and CDR2 is SMNVEV (reference sequence). CDR3 loop: CASSLQGADNSPLHF. CDR3 DNA sequence: TGTGCCAGCAGTTTACAGGGGGCCGATAATTCACCCCTCCACTTT.

The V and J genes are TRBV10-2 and TRBJ2-7, with 13 bases matching TRBD2. There are 17 residues in the CDR3. Germline values: CDR1 WSHSY, CDR2 SAAADI. The trim removed 5 bases at V and 4 bases at J, leaving 11 bases unmatched. CDR3 DNA sequence: TGCGCCAGCAGTTTGGCTTTGGGACTAGCGGGGAATTACGAGCAGTACTTC. This gives the protein CASSLALGLAGNYEQYF.

This clonotype was counted ten times or more. The V gene is TRBV10-2, the J gene TRBJ2-7, with D possibly being TRBD1 (5 bases). The V end lost 10 bases, the J end lost 2 bases, and 18 bases lay between the germline ends. From germline, CDR1 is WSHSY and CDR2 SAAADI. This CDR3 region has 14 residues. The CDR3, as DNA: TGCGCCACCCAGATCGAACAGGACCCCTACGAGCAGTACTTC. As protein: CATQIEQDPYEQYF.

The sample holds a few counts of this clonotype. The chain joins TRBV12-3 or TRBV12-4 to TRBJ2-3, with TRBD2 identical over 8 bases. The CDR3 runs to 15 residues. With 7 bases clipped from V and 0 bases from J, the junction kept 6 bases outside the gene matches. CDR3 bases: TGTGCCAGCAACGGGAGGGGCACCAGCACAGATACGCAGTATTTT. The encoded protein is CASNGRGTSTDTQYF.

This clonotype has only a few counts. This chain connects TRBV25-1 to TRBJ2-5; 7 bases are a match to TRBD2. The V segment lost 7 bases and the J segment 0 bases; nucleotides outside the gene matches: 5. The CDR3 is made up of 14 amino acids. In germline, CDR1 is MGHDK, CDR2 SYGVNS. CDR3 residues: CASKREGYQETQYF. CDR3 nucleotides: TGTGCCAGCAAAAGGGAGGGGTACCAAGAGACCCAGTACTTC.

The table lists this clonotype with a few counts. CDR3 nucleotide sequence: TGTGCCAGCACCCTGGGACTGGGAGAGCAGTACTTC. It yields the protein CASTLGLGEQYF. The chain combines TRBV6-6 with TRBJ2-7, with D possibly TRBD2 on 6 matching bases. The germline V gene has CDR1 MNHNY and CDR2 SVGAGI (reference sequence). V gave up 7 bases and J gave up 7 bases, with 14 bases separating them. CDR3 length: 12 residues.

Ten or more counts support this clonotype. The chain is built from TRBV7-2 and TRBJ1-2; tentatively, D is TRBD1 (5 bases). This CDR3 region has 16 residues. Per germline, CDR1 SGHTA and CDR2 FQGNSA. Trimming took off 1 base at V and 4 bases at J, with 16 bases between the two ends. In DNA, the CDR3 is TGTGCCAGCAGCTTAGTAGCGGGGGGGATGGGCTATGGCTACACCTTC. It translates to CASSLVAGGMGYGYTF. The full variable domain, rest sourced from reference TRBV7-2 and TRBJ1-2, is GAGVSQSPSNKVTEKGKDVELRCDPISGHTALYWYRQSLGQGLEFLIYFQGNSAPDKSGLPSDRFSAERTGGSVSTLTIQRTQQEDSAVYLCASSLVAGGMGYGYTFGSGTRLTVV.

This rearrangement joins TRBV5-4 to TRBJ1-2; the D is unclear. V was clipped by 0 bases and J by 7 bases, with 10 bases between them. The CDR3 loop spans 13 amino acids. The germline V gene encodes CDR1 SGHNT and CDR2 YYREEE (reference sequence). CDR3 sequence (DNA): TGTGCCAGCAGCTTGGGTGGTAACGGTGGCTACACCTTC. Its protein product is CASSLGGNGGYTF. The whole variable domain, filled in from reference TRBV5-4 and TRBJ1-2, reads ETGVTQSPTHLIKTRGQQVTLRCSSQSGHNTVSWYQQALGQGPQFIFQYYREEENGRGNFPPRFSGLQFPNYSSELNVNALELDDSALYLCASSLGGNGGYTFGSGTRLTVV.

The chain joins TRBV6-5 to TRBJ1-4, with a tentative D call TRBD1 (5 bases). Germline V gene sequence: CDR1 MNHEY, CDR2 SVGAGI. CDR3 size: 15 residues. Trimming removed 7 bases at V and 6 bases at J, with 18 bases between. The CDR3 region is CASKWGVRQDEKLFF. As DNA, the CDR3 is TGTGCCAGCAAGTGGGGCGTTCGTCAGGATGAAAAACTGTTTTTT.

This clonotype was detected a few times. The rearrangement uses TRBV7-9 and TRBJ2-7; possible D gene TRBD1, 5 bases. Germline V CDR1 and CDR2: SEHNR, FQNEAQ (reference sequence). Trimming took 1 base from V and 2 from J, leaving 12 bases between them. The CDR3 covers 15 residues. The CDR3 nucleotides are TGTGCCAGCAGCTTAGTTCAGGGCCTTCCCTACGAGCAGTACTTC. Its translation: CASSLVQGLPYEQYF.

This clonotype appeared many times. This sequence joins TRBV12-3 or TRBV12-4 and TRBJ1-5, with 7 bases lining up with TRBD1. V lost 6 bases and J lost 2; bases outside the gene matches: 4. This CDR3 spans 14 amino acids. The CDR3 here is CASRGGEGNQPQHF. CDR3 nucleotide sequence: TGTGCCAGCAGAGGGGGCGAGGGCAATCAGCCCCAGCATTTT.